This T cell receptor beta chain is from a study of naive and memory T cell subsets. Trimming pared 3 bases from V and 10 bases from J, leaving 13 bases between. The CDR3 extends over 13 amino acids. The germline gives CDR1 ENHRY, CDR2 SYGVKD. Two oligonucleotides, mixed equimolar, formed the beta constant-region primer covering TRBC1 and TRBC2. MiXCR, applied by TCRdb to the UMI-ligation and nested PCR reads, yields one record per CDR3 protein. This sample has roughly 140,000 distinct CDR3 sequences, with about a sixth found just once. This TCR derives from a human donor in good health. The specimen sequenced was naive CD4+ T cells from blood. The J gene is TRBJ2-1, the V gene TRBV10-3; D is undetermined. CDR3 region: CAISDSFSQEQFF. Here the CDR3 DNA reads TGTGCCATCAGTGACTCCTTCTCACAGGAGCAGTTCTTC.